Following are 4 T cell receptor beta chains from one sample sequenced in a study of blood T cell repertoires in COVID-19. Libraries were prepared by immunoSEQ multiplex PCR; TCRdb keeps only in-frame clonotypes and omits some of them. The table records 350,000 or so clones, roughly 90% of them present only once. The sample consisted of peripheral blood. Receptors were obtained from a man aged 18 to 30 with active or convalescent COVID-19.

This sequence joins TRBV7-2 and TRBJ1-2; D may be TRBD1 (5 bases). This CDR3 spans 13 amino acids. Germline CDR1 and CDR2: SGHTA and FQGNSA. With 7 bases removed from V and 12 bases from J, the gap between germline ends came to 21 bases. The CDR3: CASTRAKFDSNTF. The CDR3 DNA is TGTGCCAGCACCAGGGCCAAGTTCGACAGTAACACCTTC. Full variable domain (remainder filled in from reference TRBV7-2 and TRBJ1-2): GAGVSQSPSNKVTEKGKDVELRCDPISGHTALYWYRQSLGQGLEFLIYFQGNSAPDKSGLPSDRFSAERTGGSVSTLTIQRTQQEDSAVYLCASTRAKFDSNTFGSGTRLTVV.

The rearrangement joins TRBV7-9 to TRBJ1-1; no clear D. The CDR3 is made up of 13 amino acids. Trimming stripped 4 bases from V and 1 base from J, with 7 bases between. Germline V CDR1 and CDR2: SEHNR, FQNEAQ (reference sequence). CDR3 residues: CASSWEGNTEAFF. CDR3 DNA: TGTGCCAGCAGCTGGGAGGGGAACACTGAAGCTTTCTTT.

This clone has a handful of counts. This chain uses TRBV19 with TRBJ1-5; D may be TRBD1 (5 bases). Per germline, CDR1 LNHDA and CDR2 SQIVND (reference sequence). V was shortened by 3 bases and J by 5 bases, with 20 bases between the two germline ends. This CDR3 contains 17 residues. DNA for the CDR3: TGTGCCAGTAGTATCTACCAGGGTTCTTATAAGGATCAGCCCCAGCATTTT. Protein product: CASSIYQGSYKDQPQHF.

The V and J genes are TRBV12-5 and TRBJ2-1, with 11 bases identical to TRBD2. Germline V gives CDR1 LGHNT, CDR2 FRNRAP. The CDR3 has 16 amino acids. V lost 6 bases, J lost 6 bases, and 10 bases stayed unmatched. Here the CDR3 DNA reads TGTGCTAGTGGCTACCATAGCGGGAGGGCCTTCAATGAGCAGTTCTTC. Its translation: CASGYHSGRAFNEQFF.